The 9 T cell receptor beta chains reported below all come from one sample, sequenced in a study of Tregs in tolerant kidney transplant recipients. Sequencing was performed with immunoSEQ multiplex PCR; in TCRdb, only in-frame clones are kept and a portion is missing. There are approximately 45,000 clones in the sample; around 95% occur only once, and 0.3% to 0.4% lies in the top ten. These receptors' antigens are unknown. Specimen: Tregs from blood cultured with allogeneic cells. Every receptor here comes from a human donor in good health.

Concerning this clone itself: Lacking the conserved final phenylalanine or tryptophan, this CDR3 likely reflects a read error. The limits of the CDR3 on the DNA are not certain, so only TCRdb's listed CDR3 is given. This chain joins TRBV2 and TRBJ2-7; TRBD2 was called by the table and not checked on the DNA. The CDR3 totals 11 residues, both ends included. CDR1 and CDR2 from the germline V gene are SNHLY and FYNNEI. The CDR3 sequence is CASSWEDLNRP.

CDR3 in amino acids: CAISEGGSNYGYTF. The DNA for the CDR3 is TGTGCCATCAGTGAAGGCGGATCTAACTATGGCTACACCTTC. V gene TRBV10-3 combines with J gene TRBJ1-2; D unresolved. The ends were cut back, 3 bases at V and 0 bases at J, with 8 bases in the middle. Germline loops: CDR1 ENHRY, CDR2 SYGVKD. The CDR3 spans 14 residues.

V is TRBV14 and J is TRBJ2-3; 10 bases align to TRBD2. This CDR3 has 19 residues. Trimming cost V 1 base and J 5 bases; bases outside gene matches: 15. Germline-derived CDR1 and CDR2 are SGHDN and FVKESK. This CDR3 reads CASSQGRLRLAGGEDTQYF. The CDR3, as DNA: TGTGCCAGCAGCCAAGGGCGGCTAAGGTTAGCGGGGGGCGAAGATACGCAGTATTTT. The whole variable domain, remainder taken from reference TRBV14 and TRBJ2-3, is EAGVTQFPSHSVIEKGQTVTLRCDPISGHDNLYWYRRVMGKEIKFLLHFVKESKQDESGMPNNRFLAERTGGTYSTLKVQPAELEDSGVYFCASSQGRLRLAGGEDTQYFGPGTRLTVL.

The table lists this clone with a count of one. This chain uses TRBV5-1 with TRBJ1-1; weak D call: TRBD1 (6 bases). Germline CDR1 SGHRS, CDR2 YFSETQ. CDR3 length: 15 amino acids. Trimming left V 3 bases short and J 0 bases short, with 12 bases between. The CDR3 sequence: CASSSTGIMNTEAFF. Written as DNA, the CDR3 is TGCGCCAGCAGCTCAACAGGGATCATGAACACTGAAGCTTTCTTT.

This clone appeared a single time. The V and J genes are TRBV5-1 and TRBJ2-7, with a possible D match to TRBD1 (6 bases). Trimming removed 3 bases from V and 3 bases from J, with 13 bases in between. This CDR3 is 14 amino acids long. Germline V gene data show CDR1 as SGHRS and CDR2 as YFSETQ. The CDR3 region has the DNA TGCGCCAGCAGCTCAGGACAGAACATCTACGAGCAGTACTTC. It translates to CASSSGQNIYEQYF.

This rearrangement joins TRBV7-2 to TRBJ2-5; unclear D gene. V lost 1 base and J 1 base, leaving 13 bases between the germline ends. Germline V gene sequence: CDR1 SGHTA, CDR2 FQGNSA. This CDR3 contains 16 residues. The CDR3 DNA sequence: TGTGCCAGCAGCTTAGGAGTTGGGGTTAGCCAAGAGACCCAGTACTTC. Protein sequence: CASSLGVGVSQETQYF.

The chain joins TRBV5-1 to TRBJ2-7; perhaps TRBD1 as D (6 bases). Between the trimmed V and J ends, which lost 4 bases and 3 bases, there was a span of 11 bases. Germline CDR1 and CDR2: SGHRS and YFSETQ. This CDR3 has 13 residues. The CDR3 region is CASSQTGYYEQYF. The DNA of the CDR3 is TGCGCCAGCAGCCAGACAGGTTACTACGAGCAGTACTTC.

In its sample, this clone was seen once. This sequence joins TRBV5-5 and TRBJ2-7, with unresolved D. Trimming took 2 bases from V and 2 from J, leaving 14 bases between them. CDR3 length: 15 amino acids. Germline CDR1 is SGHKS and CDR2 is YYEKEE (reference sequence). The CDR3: CASSFILQRAYEQYF. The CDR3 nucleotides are TGTGCCAGCAGCTTTATCCTCCAGCGAGCCTACGAGCAGTACTTC.

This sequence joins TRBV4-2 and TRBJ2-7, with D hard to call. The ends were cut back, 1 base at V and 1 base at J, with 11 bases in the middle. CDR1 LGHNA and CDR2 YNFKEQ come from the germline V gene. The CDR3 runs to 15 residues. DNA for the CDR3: TGTGCCAGCAGCCAAGCCATATACGGGTCCTACGAGCAGTACTTC. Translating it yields CASSQAIYGSYEQYF.